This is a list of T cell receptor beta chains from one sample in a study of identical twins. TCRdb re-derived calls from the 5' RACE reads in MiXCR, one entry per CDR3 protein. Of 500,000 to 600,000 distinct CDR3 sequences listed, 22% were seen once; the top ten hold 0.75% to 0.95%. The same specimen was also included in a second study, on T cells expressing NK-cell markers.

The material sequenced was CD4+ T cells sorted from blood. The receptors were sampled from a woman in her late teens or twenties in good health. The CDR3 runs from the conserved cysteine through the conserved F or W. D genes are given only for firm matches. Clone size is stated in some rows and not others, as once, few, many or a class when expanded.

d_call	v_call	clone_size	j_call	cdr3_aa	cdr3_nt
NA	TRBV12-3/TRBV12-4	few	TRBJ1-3	CASSNGNTIYF	TGTGCCAGCTCTAACGGAAACACCATATATTTT
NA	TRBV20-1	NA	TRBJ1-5	CSALGGGAGQPQHF	TGCAGTGCTTTGGGCGGGGGCGCGGGACAGCCCCAGCATTTT
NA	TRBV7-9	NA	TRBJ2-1	CASSLGAGRSYNEQFF	TGTGCCAGCAGCTTAGGGGCAGGGCGATCCTACAATGAGCAGTTCTTC
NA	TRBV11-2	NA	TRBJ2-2	CASSLVTAAATNTGELFF	TGTGCCAGCAGCTTAGTCACGGCTGCGGCCACGAACACCGGGGAGCTGTTTTTT
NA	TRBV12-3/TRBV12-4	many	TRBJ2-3	CASSSRGFTDTQYF	TGTGCCAGCAGTTCCCGGGGGTTCACAGATACGCAGTATTTT
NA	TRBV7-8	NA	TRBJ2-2	CASSLEPEGGELFF	TGTGCCAGCAGCTTAGAACCCGAAGGCGGGGAGCTGTTTTTT
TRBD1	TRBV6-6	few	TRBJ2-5	CASSPRGPETQYF	TGTGCCAGCAGCCCCAGGGGGCCGGAGACCCAGTACTTC
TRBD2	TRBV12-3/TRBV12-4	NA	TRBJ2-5	CASLWASGGMQTQYF	TGTGCCAGCTTGTGGGCTAGCGGGGGGATGCAGACCCAGTACTTC
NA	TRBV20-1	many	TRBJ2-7	CSVTQPRKMVGEQYF	TGCAGTGTTACTCAGCCTCGTAAGATGGTGGGAGAGCAGTACTTC
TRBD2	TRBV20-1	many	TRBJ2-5	CSAREAVQQETQYF	TGCAGTGCTCGGGAGGCGGTCCAGCAAGAGACCCAGTACTTC
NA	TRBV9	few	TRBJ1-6	CASSARVDNSPLHF	TGTGCCAGCAGCGCCCGGGTTGATAATTCACCCCTCCACTTT
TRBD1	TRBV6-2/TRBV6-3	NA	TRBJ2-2	CASNRDRTSSTGELFF	TGTGCCAGCAACCGGGACAGGACGTCGAGCACCGGGGAGCTGTTTTTT
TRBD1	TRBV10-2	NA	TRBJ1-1	CASSELRTGGVSGSNTEAFF	TGCGCCAGCAGTGAGTTAAGGACAGGGGGCGTTTCCGGCTCGAACACTGAAGCTTTCTTT
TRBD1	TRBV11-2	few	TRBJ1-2	CASSPRGTGDYGYTF	TGTGCCAGCAGCCCCCGGGGGACAGGGGACTATGGCTACACCTTC
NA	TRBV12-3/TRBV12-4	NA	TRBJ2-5	CASRRRRGETQYF	TGTGCCAGCAGACGTCGGAGGGGGGAGACCCAGTACTTC
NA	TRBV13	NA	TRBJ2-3	CASSLGATPDFGTDTQYF	TGTGCCAGCAGCTTAGGGGCGACCCCCGATTTTGGCACAGATACGCAGTATTTT
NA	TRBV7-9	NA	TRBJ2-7	CASSHQGRTYEQYF	TGTGCCAGCAGCCACCAGGGGAGGACCTACGAGCAGTACTTC
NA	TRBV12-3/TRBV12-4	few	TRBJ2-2	CASSSLLENTGELFF	TGTGCCAGCAGTTCCCTGCTAGAGAACACCGGGGAGCTGTTTTTT
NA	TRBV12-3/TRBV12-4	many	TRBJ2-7	CASSPGASYEQYF	TGTGCCAGCAGTCCCGGAGCGTCCTACGAGCAGTACTTC
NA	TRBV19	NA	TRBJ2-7	CASSIVHPNEQYF	TGTGCCAGTAGTATCGTGCACCCCAACGAGCAGTACTTC
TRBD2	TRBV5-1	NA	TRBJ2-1	CASSGLAGVEEQFF	TGCGCCAGCTCGGGACTAGCGGGAGTTGAGGAGCAGTTCTTC
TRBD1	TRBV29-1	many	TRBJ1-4	CSVGQVTEKLFF	TGCAGCGTCGGACAGGTGACTGAAAAACTGTTTTTT
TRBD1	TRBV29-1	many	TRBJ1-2	CSSRQGRNGYTF	TGCAGCTCAAGACAGGGGAGGAATGGCTACACCTTC
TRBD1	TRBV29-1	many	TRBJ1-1	CSAGDRGENFF	TGCAGCGCCGGGGACAGGGGTGAAAATTTCTTT
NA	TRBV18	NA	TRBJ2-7	CASSPGGGGFYEQYF	TGTGCCAGCTCACCGGGAGGGGGCGGTTTCTACGAGCAGTACTTC
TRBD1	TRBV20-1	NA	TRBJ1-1	CCVPMVRQGMINTEAFF	TGCTGCGTCCCGATGGTAAGACAGGGGATGATCAACACTGAAGCTTTCTTT
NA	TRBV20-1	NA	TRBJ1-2	CSARTTGIGSRGYTF	TGCAGTGCTAGAACCACAGGGATCGGAAGTCGTGGCTACACCTTC
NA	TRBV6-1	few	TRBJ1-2	CASTRVPYGYTF	TGTGCCAGCACCAGGGTGCCCTATGGCTACACCTTC
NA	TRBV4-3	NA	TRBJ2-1	CASSQDPFMDEQFF	TGCGCCAGCAGCCAAGACCCGTTTATGGATGAGCAGTTCTTC
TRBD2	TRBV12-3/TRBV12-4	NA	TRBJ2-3	CASSRHWTSGSSAGDTQYF	TGTGCCAGCAGCAGGCATTGGACTAGCGGGAGCAGTGCAGGCGATACGCAGTATTTT
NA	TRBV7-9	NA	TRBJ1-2	CASSYDDSTVYGYTF	TGTGCCAGCAGCTACGACGACTCGACAGTATATGGCTACACCTTC
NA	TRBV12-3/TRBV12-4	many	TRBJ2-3	CASSPFTDTQYF	TGTGCCAGCAGCCCTTTCACAGATACGCAGTATTTT
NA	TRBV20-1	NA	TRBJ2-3	CSASRGTSTDTQYF	TGCAGTGCGAGTAGGGGTACTAGCACAGATACGCAGTATTTT
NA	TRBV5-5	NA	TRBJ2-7	CASSLEGHYEQYF	TGTGCCAGCAGCTTGGAGGGTCACTACGAGCAGTACTTC
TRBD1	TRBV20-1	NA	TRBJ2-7	CSASGTASSYEQYF	TGCAGTGCTTCCGGGACAGCTAGCTCCTACGAGCAGTACTTC
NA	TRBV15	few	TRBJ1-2	CATSSKGAPNYGYTF	TGTGCCACCAGCTCTAAAGGGGCCCCCAACTATGGCTACACCTTC
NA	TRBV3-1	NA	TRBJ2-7	CASSQVGIYEQYF	TGTGCCAGCAGCCAAGTCGGGATCTACGAGCAGTACTTC
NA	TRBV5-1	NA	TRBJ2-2	CASTGVRTGELFF	TGCGCCAGCACAGGGGTTCGCACCGGGGAGCTGTTTTTT
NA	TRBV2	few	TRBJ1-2	CASSERGDYGYTF	TGTGCCAGCAGTGAACGAGGGGACTATGGCTACACCTTC
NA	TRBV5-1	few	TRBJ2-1	CASTSGPGDSYNEQFF	TGCGCCAGCACCAGTGGTCCGGGGGATTCCTACAATGAGCAGTTCTTC